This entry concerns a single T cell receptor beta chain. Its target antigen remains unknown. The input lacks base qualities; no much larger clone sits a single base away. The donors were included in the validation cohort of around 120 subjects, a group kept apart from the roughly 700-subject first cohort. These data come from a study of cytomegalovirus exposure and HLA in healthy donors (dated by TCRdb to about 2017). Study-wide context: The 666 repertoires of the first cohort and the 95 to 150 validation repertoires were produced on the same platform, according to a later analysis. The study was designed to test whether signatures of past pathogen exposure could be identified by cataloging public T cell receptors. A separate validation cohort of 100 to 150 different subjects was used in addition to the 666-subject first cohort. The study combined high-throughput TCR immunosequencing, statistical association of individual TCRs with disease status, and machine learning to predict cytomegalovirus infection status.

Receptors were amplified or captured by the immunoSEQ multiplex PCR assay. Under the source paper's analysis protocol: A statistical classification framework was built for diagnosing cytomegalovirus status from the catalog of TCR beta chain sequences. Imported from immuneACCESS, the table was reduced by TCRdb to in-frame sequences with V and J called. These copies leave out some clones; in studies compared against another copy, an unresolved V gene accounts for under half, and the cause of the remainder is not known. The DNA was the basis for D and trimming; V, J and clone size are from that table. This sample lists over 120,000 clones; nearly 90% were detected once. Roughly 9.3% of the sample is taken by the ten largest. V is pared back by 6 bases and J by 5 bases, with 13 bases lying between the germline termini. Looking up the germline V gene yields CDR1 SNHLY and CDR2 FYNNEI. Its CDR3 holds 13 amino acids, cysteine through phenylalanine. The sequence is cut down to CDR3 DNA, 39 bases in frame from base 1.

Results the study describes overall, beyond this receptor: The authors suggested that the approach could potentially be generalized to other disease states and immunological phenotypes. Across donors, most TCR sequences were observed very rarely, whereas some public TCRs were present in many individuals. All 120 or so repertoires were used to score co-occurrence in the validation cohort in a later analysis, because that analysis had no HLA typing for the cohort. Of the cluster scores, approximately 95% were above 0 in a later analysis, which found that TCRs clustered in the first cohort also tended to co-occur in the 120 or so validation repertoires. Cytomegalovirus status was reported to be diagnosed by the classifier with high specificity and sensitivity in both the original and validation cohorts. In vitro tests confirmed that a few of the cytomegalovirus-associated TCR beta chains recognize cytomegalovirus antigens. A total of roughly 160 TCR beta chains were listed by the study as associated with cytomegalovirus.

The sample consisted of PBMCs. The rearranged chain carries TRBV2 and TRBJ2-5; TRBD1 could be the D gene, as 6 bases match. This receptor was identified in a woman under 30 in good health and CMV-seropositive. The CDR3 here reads CASSRGLGETQYF. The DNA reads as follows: TGTGCCAGCAGCAGGGGTTTAGGGGAGACCCAGTACTTC.